This T cell receptor (beta chain) was sequenced during a study of beta chain features in type 1 diabetes. Across the study: Over all samples combined, over 85 million sorted cells were examined.

Since all of the isolated RNA was reverse transcribed, expressed TCRB transcripts were what got sequenced. Profiling relied on immunoSEQ multiplex PCR, and the TCRdb table lists in-frame clones only, not all of them. The sample includes 150,000 to 180,000 clones, around 10% seen only once; the top ten take about 2.1%. This clone has a handful of counts. Its matching antigen is unknown. Study-wide results and limits: Shorter TCRB CDR3s, moderately but significantly so, were found in Type 1 diabetes patients in all four CD4+ subsets.

The clonotype originates from a man aged 18 to 30 in good health. Sequences were obtained from central memory CD4+ T cells from blood.

CDR3 sequence (DNA): TGTGCCAGCAGCGCCGGGACAGGGGGCCCCGGGGCCAACGTCCTGACTTTC. Amino acids: CASSAGTGGPGANVLTF. The chain is built from TRBV9 and TRBJ2-6, with 12 nucleotides matching TRBD1. The CDR3 covers 17 residues. The V segment lost 3 bases and the J segment 4 bases; nucleotides outside the gene matches: 5. Germline assignment: CDR1 SGDLS and CDR2 YYNGEE. The entire variable domain, with the rest obtained from reference TRBV9 and TRBJ2-6, is as follows: DSGVTQTPKHLITATGQRVTLRCSPRSGDLSVYWYQQSLDQGLQFLIQYYNGEERAKGNILERFSAQQFPDLHSELNLSSLELGDSALYFCASSAGTGGPGANVLTFGAGSRLTVL.